Listed here are 15 T cell receptor beta chains from one sample, sequenced in a study of siplizumab effects on memory and regulatory T cells. Some clones are missing from TCRdb's copy, which holds only in-frame ones; the method was immunoSEQ multiplex PCR. The table lists tens of thousands of clones, roughly 96% of them singletons. The specimen sequenced was naive CD4+ T cells sorted from blood. All receptors come from a human donor in good health.

This clone was counted once. The chain links TRBV7-3 to TRBJ1-1; no clear D. V was shortened by 2 bases and J by 2 bases, with 9 bases between the two germline ends. CDR3 length: 14 residues. CDR1 is SGHTA, CDR2 FQGTGA, per germline. The CDR3 DNA sequence: TGTGCCAGCAGCTTAGGAGGTCAAAACACTGAAGCTTTCTTT. It is translated as CASSLGGQNTEAFF.

This chain connects TRBV2 to TRBJ2-2; D is ambiguous. This CDR3 has 11 amino acids. CDR1 is SNHLY, CDR2 FYNNEI, per germline. Trimming took 3 bases from V and 7 from J, leaving 3 bases between them. Written as DNA, the CDR3 is TGTGCCAGCAGTGAGGTCGGGGAGCTGTTTTTT. Its translation: CASSEVGELFF.

This chain connects TRBV11-3 to TRBJ2-3; TRBD2 agrees at 8 bases. V shed 3 bases and J 11 bases; nucleotides not matched to a gene: 4. The CDR3 consists of 12 residues. The V gene's germline CDR1 is SGHNT and CDR2 YENEEA. The CDR3 bases are TGTGCCAGCAGCTTGGGGACTAGTGAGCAGTATTTT. Protein sequence: CASSLGTSEQYF.

This chain links TRBV30 with TRBJ2-7; 9 bases agree with TRBD1. The CDR3 runs 17 residues. Germline values: CDR1 GTSNPN, CDR2 SVGIG (reference sequence). Trimming took 2 bases from V and 4 from J; bases not matched to a gene: 15. The CDR3 loop is CAWSLTLPGTGLYEQYF. In nucleotides, the CDR3 is TGTGCCTGGAGTCTAACCCTCCCCGGGACAGGGCTTTACGAGCAGTACTTC. The full variable domain, rest sourced from reference TRBV30 and TRBJ2-7, is SQTIHQWPATLVQPVGSPLSLECTVEGTSNPNLYWYRQAAGRGLQLLFYSVGIGQISSEVPQNLSASRPQDRQFILSSKKLLLSDSGFYLCAWSLTLPGTGLYEQYFGPGTRLTVT.

The chain uses TRBV30 and TRBJ1-1, with 8 bases fitting TRBD1. Looked up from germline, CDR1 is GTSNPN and CDR2 is SVGIG (reference sequence). The CDR3 loop spans 13 amino acids. V gave up 5 bases and J gave up 6 bases; unmatched junction bases: 8. CDR3 amino acids: CAWGRQGRAEAFF. The CDR3 DNA reads TGTGCCTGGGGGCGACAGGGGAGGGCTGAAGCTTTCTTT.

This clone came up once. The chain has TRBV11-2 and TRBJ2-1; 9 nucleotides align to TRBD2. Germline V gene sequence: CDR1 SGHAT, CDR2 FQNNGV. The CDR3 spans 19 residues. The V and J ends lost 0 bases and 5 bases, in that order; junction bases with no gene match: 14. The chain's CDR3 is CASSLEGRSAGGRHNEQFF. The CDR3 DNA reads as TGTGCCAGCAGCTTAGAGGGTAGATCGGCGGGGGGGCGGCACAATGAGCAGTTCTTC. The whole variable domain, remainder taken from reference TRBV11-2 and TRBJ2-1, is EAGVAQSPRYKIIEKRQSVAFWCNPISGHATLYWYQQILGQGPKLLIQFQNNGVVDDSQLPKDRFSAERLKGVDSTLKIQPAKLEDSAVYLCASSLEGRSAGGRHNEQFFGPGTRLTVL.

CDR3 in DNA: TGTGCCTGGAGTCCGGGCGGTTTGGTAGAGACCCAGTACTTC. Translation: CAWSPGGLVETQYF. The V and J genes are TRBV30 and TRBJ2-5, with D unclear. The CDR3 length is 14 residues. The V and J ends lost 2 bases and 4 bases respectively, with 14 bases between them. From germline, CDR1 is GTSNPN and CDR2 SVGIG (reference sequence). Filled out from reference TRBV30 and TRBJ2-5, the complete variable domain reads SQTIHQWPATLVQPVGSPLSLECTVEGTSNPNLYWYRQAAGRGLQLLFYSVGIGQISSEVPQNLSASRPQDRQFILSSKKLLLSDSGFYLCAWSPGGLVETQYFGPGTRLLVL.

The J gene is TRBJ2-1, the V gene TRBV4-1; D uncertain. V was clipped by 4 bases and J by 6 bases, with 19 bases between them. The CDR3 length is 16 residues. Germline V gene data show CDR1 as MGHRA and CDR2 as YSYEKL. This CDR3 is CASSPLIRTSTNEQFF. CDR3 sequence (DNA): TGCGCCAGCAGCCCACTGATCCGGACGAGCACCAATGAGCAGTTCTTC.

The chain links TRBV5-1 to TRBJ2-3; D not resolved. Germline V gene data show CDR1 as SGHRS and CDR2 as YFSETQ. The CDR3 runs 13 residues. V was trimmed by 4 bases and J by 6 bases, leaving 12 bases between them. The CDR3 bases are TGCGCCAGCAGCCCCGGCAGGCGCGATACGCAGTATTTT. This gives the protein CASSPGRRDTQYF.

The chain combines TRBV14 with TRBJ2-7; 8 bases agree with TRBD2. The CDR3 runs to 16 residues. Losses at the gene ends were 4 bases for V and 3 bases for J; bases not matched to a gene: 11. Germline V gene lookup returns CDR1 SGHDN and CDR2 FVKESK. The CDR3 protein is CASSRQRAGAYYEQYF. The CDR3 nucleotides read TGTGCCAGCAGCCGGCAAAGAGCGGGGGCCTACTACGAGCAGTACTTC.

This chain joins TRBV7-3 and TRBJ2-3; D not certain. V lost 5 bases to trimming and J lost 2 bases, with 8 bases between them. Per germline, CDR1 SGHTA and CDR2 FQGTGA. CDR3 length: 13 residues. The DNA of the CDR3 is TGTGCCAGCAGCCTAGGATTCACAGATACGCAGTATTTT. The encoded protein is CASSLGFTDTQYF.

The rearrangement joins TRBV27 to TRBJ1-2; D is possibly TRBD1 (5 bases). Germline V gene lookup returns CDR1 MNHEY and CDR2 SMNVEV (reference sequence). V dropped 2 bases and J dropped 6 bases, with 10 bases sitting between them. There are 13 residues in the CDR3. This CDR3 is CASSLRSRDGYTF. The CDR3 DNA is TGTGCCAGCAGTTTAAGGTCCAGGGATGGCTACACCTTC.

V usage is TRBV10-3 and J usage is TRBJ2-7; D perhaps matches TRBD2 (7 bases). The V end was cut by 0 bases, the J end by 3 bases, with 15 bases between. CDR1 is ENHRY, CDR2 SYGVKD, per germline. The CDR3 is made up of 16 amino acids. CDR3 bases: TGTGCCATCAGTGAGTCGAGGGGGGGGAAGAGCTACGAGCAGTACTTC. Protein product: CAISESRGGKSYEQYF.

This clone was picked up a small number of times. The genes are TRBV29-1 and TRBJ1-1; weak D call: TRBD1 (6 bases). This CDR3 has 13 amino acids. Germline CDR1 reads SQVTM; CDR2 reads ANQGSEA. V lost 4 bases and J lost 1, with 10 bases in between. In DNA, the CDR3 is TGCAGCGTTGTCAGGGGTGGGAACACTGAAGCTTTCTTT. Protein: CSVVRGGNTEAFF.

This chain joins TRBV14 and TRBJ2-2, with D uncertain. Trimming pared 2 bases from V and 4 bases from J, leaving 2 bases between. The germline CDR1 and CDR2 sequences are SGHDN and FVKESK. There are 12 residues in the CDR3. As DNA, the CDR3 is TGTGCCAGCAGCCAACGCACCGGGGAGCTGTTTTTT. Protein: CASSQRTGELFF.